Below, one T cell receptor (beta chain) is given with its context. Sequenced by immunoSEQ multiplex PCR; TCRdb stores in-frame clones only, minus some. The sample consists of 200,000 to 250,000 clones, less than 90% of them appearing once. This entry belongs to a study of blood T cell repertoires in COVID-19. Germline V gene data show CDR1 as LGHNA and CDR2 as YNFKEQ. The ends were cut back, 3 bases at V and 2 bases at J, with 4 bases in the middle. The CDR3 loop spans 12 amino acids. The chain links TRBV4-2 to TRBJ2-5; D unclear. This clonotype originated in a woman aged 55-70 years who had recovered from COVID-19. Sequencing input: peripheral blood. The CDR3, as DNA: TGTGCCAGCAGCCAGCTACAAGAGACCCAGTACTTC. Translation: CASSQLQETQYF.